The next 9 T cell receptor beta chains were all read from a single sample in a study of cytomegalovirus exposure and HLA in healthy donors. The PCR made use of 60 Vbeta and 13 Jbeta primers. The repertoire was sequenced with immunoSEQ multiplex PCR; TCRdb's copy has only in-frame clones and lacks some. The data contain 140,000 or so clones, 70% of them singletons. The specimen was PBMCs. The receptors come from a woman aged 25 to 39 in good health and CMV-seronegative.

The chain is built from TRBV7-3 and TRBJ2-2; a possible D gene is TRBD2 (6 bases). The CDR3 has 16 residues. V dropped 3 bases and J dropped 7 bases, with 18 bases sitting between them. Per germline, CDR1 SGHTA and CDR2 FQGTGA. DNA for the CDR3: TGTGCCAGCAGCTTTGAGCAGGGAGGAATCGGCGGGGAGCTGTTTTTT. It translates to CASSFEQGGIGGELFF.

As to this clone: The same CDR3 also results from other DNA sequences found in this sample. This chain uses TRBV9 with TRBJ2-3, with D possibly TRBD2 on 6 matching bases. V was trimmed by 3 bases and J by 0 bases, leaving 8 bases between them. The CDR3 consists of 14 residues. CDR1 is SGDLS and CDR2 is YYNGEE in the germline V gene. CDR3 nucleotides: TGTGCCAGCAGCGCGAGCGGGAGCACAGATACGCAGTATTTT. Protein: CASSASGSTDTQYF.

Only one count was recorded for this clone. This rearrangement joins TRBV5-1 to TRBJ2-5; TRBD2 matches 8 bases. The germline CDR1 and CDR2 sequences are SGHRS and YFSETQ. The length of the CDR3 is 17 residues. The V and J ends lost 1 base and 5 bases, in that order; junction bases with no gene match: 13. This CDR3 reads CASSLNTFGGGAETQYF. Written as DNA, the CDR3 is TGCGCCAGCAGCTTGAATACATTCGGGGGGGGCGCGGAGACCCAGTACTTC.

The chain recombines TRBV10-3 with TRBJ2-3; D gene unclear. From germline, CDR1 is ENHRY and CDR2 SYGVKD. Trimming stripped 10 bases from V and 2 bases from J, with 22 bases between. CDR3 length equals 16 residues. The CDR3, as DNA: TGTGCCACCCAACAAAGTTTGGCAGCGACCACAGATACGCAGTATTTT. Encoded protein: CATQQSLAATTDTQYF.

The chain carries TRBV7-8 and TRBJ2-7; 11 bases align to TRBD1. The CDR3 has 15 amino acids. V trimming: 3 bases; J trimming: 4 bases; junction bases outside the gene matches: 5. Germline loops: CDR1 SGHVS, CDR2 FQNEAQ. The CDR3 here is CASSFAGTGGYEQYF. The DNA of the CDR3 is TGTGCCAGCAGCTTTGCCGGGACAGGGGGTTACGAGCAGTACTTC.

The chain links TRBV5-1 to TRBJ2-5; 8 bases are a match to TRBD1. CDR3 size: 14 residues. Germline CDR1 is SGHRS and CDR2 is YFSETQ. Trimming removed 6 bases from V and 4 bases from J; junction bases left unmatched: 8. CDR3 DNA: TGCGCCAGCACTCTTGGCACAGGGGGAGAGACCCAGTACTTC. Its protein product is CASTLGTGGETQYF.

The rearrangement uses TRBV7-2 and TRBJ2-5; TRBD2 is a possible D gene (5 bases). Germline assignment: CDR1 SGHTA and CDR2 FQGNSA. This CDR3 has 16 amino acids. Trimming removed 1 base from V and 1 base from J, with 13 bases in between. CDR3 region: CASSLDLGATQETQYF. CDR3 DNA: TGTGCCAGCAGCTTAGATCTGGGAGCGACCCAAGAGACCCAGTACTTC.

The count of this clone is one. The CDR3 loop is CASSAGEGLNTEAFF. In nucleotides, the CDR3 is TGTGCCAGCAGCGCTGGGGAGGGGTTGAACACTGAAGCTTTCTTT. The chain carries TRBV9 and TRBJ1-1; D may be TRBD1 (5 bases). Trimming took off 3 bases at V and 0 bases at J, with 12 bases between the two ends. The CDR3 is 15 residues long. The germline CDR1 and CDR2 sequences are SGDLS and YYNGEE.

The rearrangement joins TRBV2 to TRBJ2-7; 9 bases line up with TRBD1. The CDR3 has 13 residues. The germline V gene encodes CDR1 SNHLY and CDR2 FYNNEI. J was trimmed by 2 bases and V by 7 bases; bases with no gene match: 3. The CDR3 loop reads CASTRQGAYEQYV. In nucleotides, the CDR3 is TGTGCCAGCACCAGACAGGGGGCCTACGAGCAGTACGTC.